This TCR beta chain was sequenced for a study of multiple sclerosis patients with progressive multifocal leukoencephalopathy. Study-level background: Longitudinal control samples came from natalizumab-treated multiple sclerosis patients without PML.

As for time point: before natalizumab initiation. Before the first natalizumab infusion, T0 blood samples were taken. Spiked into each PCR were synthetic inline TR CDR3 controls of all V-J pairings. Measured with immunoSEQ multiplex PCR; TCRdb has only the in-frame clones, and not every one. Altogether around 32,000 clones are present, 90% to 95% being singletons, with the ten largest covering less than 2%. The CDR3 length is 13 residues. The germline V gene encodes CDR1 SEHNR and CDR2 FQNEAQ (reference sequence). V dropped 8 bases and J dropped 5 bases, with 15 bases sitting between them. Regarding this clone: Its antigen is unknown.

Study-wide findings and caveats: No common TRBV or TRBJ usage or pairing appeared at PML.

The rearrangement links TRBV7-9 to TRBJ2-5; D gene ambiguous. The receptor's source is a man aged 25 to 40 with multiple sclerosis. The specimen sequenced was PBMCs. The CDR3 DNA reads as TGTGCCAGCCGGCCAGGCCTCCAGGAGACCCAGTACTTC. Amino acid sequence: CASRPGLQETQYF.